This T cell receptor beta chain was observed in a study of blood T cell repertoires in COVID-19. Study background: The United States, Italy and Spain were the sources of the acute and convalescent COVID-19 samples. Sources were T cells, B-cell-depleted T cells, or PBMCs; the material itself was cDNA or gDNA.

Each participant's cohort was designated according to participant-reported clinical history. Methods used by the authors: Reference gene primers were amplified, and this amplification served to estimate nucleated cell counts. Produced via immunoSEQ multiplex PCR; TCRdb's table is partial and in-frame only. V and J calls and clone size are copied from that table; D and trimming were computed from the DNA. The repertoire has under 200,000 clones, over 70% of them found once; the top ten carry about 5%. J gave up 7 bases and V 4 bases, and 2 bases lay outside the gene matches. The CDR3 consists of 13 residues. The germline gives CDR1 ENHRY, CDR2 SYGVKD.

This receptor was obtained from a woman aged 40 to 55 with acute COVID-19. Sequencing was carried out using PBMCs or T cells enriched from blood (not recorded which). J is TRBJ2-1 and V is TRBV10-3, with 9 nucleotides matching TRBD2. The CDR3 bases are TGTGCCATCAGTGGGACTAGCGAGAATGAGCAGTTCTTC. Protein: CAISGTSENEQFF.